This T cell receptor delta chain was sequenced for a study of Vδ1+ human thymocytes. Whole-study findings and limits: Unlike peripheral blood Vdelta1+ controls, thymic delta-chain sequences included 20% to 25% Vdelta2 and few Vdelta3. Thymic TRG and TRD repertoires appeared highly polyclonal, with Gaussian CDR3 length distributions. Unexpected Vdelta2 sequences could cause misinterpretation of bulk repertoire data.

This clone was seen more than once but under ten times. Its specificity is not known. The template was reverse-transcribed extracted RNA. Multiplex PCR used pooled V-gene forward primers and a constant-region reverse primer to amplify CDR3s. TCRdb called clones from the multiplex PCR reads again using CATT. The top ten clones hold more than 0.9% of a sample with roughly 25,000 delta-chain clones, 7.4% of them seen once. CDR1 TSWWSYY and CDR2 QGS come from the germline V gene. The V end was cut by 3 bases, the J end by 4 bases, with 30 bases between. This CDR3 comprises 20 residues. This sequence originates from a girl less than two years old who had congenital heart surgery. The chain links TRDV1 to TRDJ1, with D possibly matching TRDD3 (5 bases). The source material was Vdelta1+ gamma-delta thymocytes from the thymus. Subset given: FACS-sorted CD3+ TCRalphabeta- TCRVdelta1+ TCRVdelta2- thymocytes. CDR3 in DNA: TGTGCTCTTGGGGATCCCGAAGGCGGTTACGTCTGTACTGGTGACGATAAACTCATCTTT. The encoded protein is CALGDPEGGYVCTGDDKLIF.